This record looks at one T cell receptor beta chain sequence and its context. Its specificity is not known. CDR1 and CDR2 (germline): LGHNA, YNFKEQ. There are 18 residues in the CDR3. V lost 0 bases to trimming and J lost 4 bases; unmatched junction nucleotides: 13. Amplification used 60 Vbeta primers and 13 Jbeta primers. Libraries were prepared by immunoSEQ multiplex PCR; TCRdb keeps only in-frame clonotypes and omits some of them. Its table lists over 110,000 clones. The data belong to a study of cytomegalovirus exposure and HLA in healthy donors. Study-wide findings and caveats: The productive fraction for most TCR beta V segments was about 90% or about 30% in an earlier analysis. Cytomegalovirus-associated TCR beta chains were listed, numbering approximately 150. A later analysis linked a missense variant in DCLRE1C to the trimming of TCR beta V and J genes.

The source of this sequence is a male donor in good health and CMV-seronegative. Sequencing was performed on PBMCs. J is TRBJ2-7 and V is TRBV4-2; TRBD1 matches at 9 bases. The CDR3 DNA reads TGTGCCAGCAGCCAAGAAGGGAAAACCGGGACAGGGCCTTACGAGCAGTACTTC. Residues: CASSQEGKTGTGPYEQYF.